The TCR beta chain described here comes from a study of T-cell reconstitution after alpha-beta-depleted transplantation in children. Preparation of the TCRbeta library involved a method that used unique molecular identifiers. Via MiXCR, TCRdb re-called the PCR reads, giving one row per CDR3 protein. The sample includes about 340,000 distinct CDR3 sequences, 13% of them seen just once. The germline CDR1 and CDR2 sequences are MDHEN and SYDVKM. V was trimmed by 5 bases and J by 9 bases, leaving 13 bases between them. The CDR3 runs 13 residues. This clonotype was sampled from a human donor who donated a stem cell graft to a child with Fanconi anemia. Source: PBMCs, taken from the stem cell graft. This chain joins TRBV28 and TRBJ1-4, with D hard to call. The CDR3 nucleotides read TGTGCCAGCAGTCCGGACGGCCGCCAAAAACTGTTTTTT. This encodes CASSPDGRQKLFF.